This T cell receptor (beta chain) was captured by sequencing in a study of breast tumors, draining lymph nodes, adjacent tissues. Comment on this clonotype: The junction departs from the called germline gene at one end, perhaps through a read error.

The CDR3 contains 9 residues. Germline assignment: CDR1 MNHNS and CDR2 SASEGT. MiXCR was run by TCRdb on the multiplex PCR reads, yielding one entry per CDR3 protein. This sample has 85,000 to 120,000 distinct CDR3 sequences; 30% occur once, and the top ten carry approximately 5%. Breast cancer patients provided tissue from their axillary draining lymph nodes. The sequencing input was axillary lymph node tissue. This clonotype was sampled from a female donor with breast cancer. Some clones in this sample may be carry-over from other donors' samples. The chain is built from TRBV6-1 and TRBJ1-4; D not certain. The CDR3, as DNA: TGTGCCAGCAGCGAATTACGGTATTTT. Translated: CASSELRYF.